One and the same sample provided the 30 T cell receptor beta chains below, sequenced in a study of blood T cell repertoires in COVID-19. Profiling relied on immunoSEQ multiplex PCR, and the TCRdb table lists in-frame clones only, not all of them. The sample gives around 100,000 clones, under 90% of which show up once; about an eighth is in the top ten. Sequencing input: peripheral blood. These receptors came from a human donor in a cohort sampled during active or convalescent COVID-19.

This chain connects TRBV29-1 to TRBJ2-3; the D is unclear. The CDR3 is 15 amino acids. The V end was cut by 1 base, the J end by 0 bases, with 11 bases between. Germline lookup yields CDR1 SQVTM and CDR2 ANQGSEA. CDR3 sequence: CSVEVGPGSTDTQYF. The CDR3 DNA reads TGCAGCGTTGAAGTCGGCCCGGGTAGCACAGATACGCAGTATTTT.

This chain joins TRBV19 and TRBJ1-5; no reliable D call. V lost 5 bases to trimming and J lost 5 bases, with 10 bases between them. Germline CDR1 and CDR2: LNHDA and SQIVND (reference sequence). This CDR3 spans 13 amino acids. The CDR3 DNA reads TGTGCCAGTAGTCTCCGACACCATCAGCCCCAGCATTTT. Its protein is CASSLRHHQPQHF.

The chain links TRBV5-1 to TRBJ1-2; D not resolved. The CDR3 is 14 residues long. The V end was cut by 0 bases, the J end by 3 bases, with 9 bases between. Germline V gives CDR1 SGHRS, CDR2 YFSETQ. CDR3 amino acids: CASSLDVQDYGYTF. In DNA, the CDR3 is TGCGCCAGCAGCTTGGATGTACAAGACTATGGCTACACCTTC. Together with reference TRBV5-1 and TRBJ1-2, the CDR3 gives the full variable domain: KAGVTQTPRYLIKTRGQQVTLSCSPISGHRSVSWYQQTPGQGLQFLFEYFSETQRNKGNFPGRFSGRQFSNSRSEMNVSTLELGDSALYLCASSLDVQDYGYTFGSGTRLTVV.

J is TRBJ2-1 and V is TRBV10-2; tentatively, D is TRBD2 (5 bases). Germline V CDR1 and CDR2: WSHSY, SAAADI. The CDR3 length is 14 residues. V was trimmed by 3 bases and J by 5 bases, leaving 11 bases between them. In nucleotides, the CDR3 is TGCGCCAGCAGTGATTCCGGACTGGACAATGAGCAGTTCTTC. It translates to CASSDSGLDNEQFF.

The rearrangement uses TRBV4-2 and TRBJ1-4, with TRBD1 matching 9 bases. This CDR3 spans 16 amino acids. The V and J ends lost 3 bases and 4 bases, in that order; junction bases with no gene match: 6. The germline gives CDR1 LGHNA, CDR2 YNFKEQ. In nucleotides, the CDR3 is TGTGCCAGCAGCCAGGGGACAGGGCCAGATAATGAAAAACTGTTTTTT. This codes for CASSQGTGPDNEKLFF.

V usage is TRBV11-3 and J usage is TRBJ2-1; no firm D call. V shed 3 bases and J shed 7 bases, with 7 bases lying between them. The CDR3 runs 12 residues. Germline loops: CDR1 SGHNT, CDR2 YENEEA. This CDR3 reads CASSFESNEQFF. The CDR3, as DNA: TGTGCCAGCAGCTTCGAGTCAAATGAGCAGTTCTTC.

V and J are TRBV5-4 and TRBJ1-2; possible D gene TRBD1, 6 bases. Trimming cost V 4 bases and J 4 bases, with 14 bases left between them. Germline CDR1 reads SGHNT; CDR2 reads YYREEE (reference sequence). The CDR3 runs to 14 residues. Here the CDR3 reads CASSQRQASYGYTF. CDR3 coding DNA: TGTGCCAGCAGCCAAAGACAGGCAAGCTATGGCTACACCTTC.

The chain combines TRBV6-5 with TRBJ2-2; possible D gene TRBD1, 5 bases. From germline, CDR1 is MNHEY and CDR2 SVGAGI. The ends were cut back, 8 bases at V and 6 bases at J, with 13 bases in the middle. CDR3 size: 13 residues. This CDR3 is CASCRGSSGELFF. The CDR3 region has the DNA TGTGCCAGCTGTAGGGGATCGTCCGGGGAGCTGTTTTTT.

The chain is built from TRBV3-1 (or the pseudogene TRBV3-2) and TRBJ1-5; the D gene is possibly TRBD1 (5 bases). The CDR3 totals 13 residues. The V end was cut by 3 bases, the J end by 5 bases, with 8 bases between. CDR1 and CDR2 (germline): LGHDT, YNNKEL (reference sequence). The CDR3 sequence is CASSQGGDQPQHF. Written as DNA, the CDR3 is TGTGCCAGCAGCCAGGGGGGGGATCAGCCCCAGCATTTT.

This chain joins TRBV18 and TRBJ1-2; the match to TRBD1 covers 7 bases. CDR3 length: 13 amino acids. V gave up 6 bases and J gave up 7 bases; unmatched junction bases: 8. The germline gives CDR1 KGHSH, CDR2 LQKENI. The DNA of the CDR3 is TGTGCCAGCTCTGAGGGACAGTCCGGTGGCTACACCTTC. Encoded protein: CASSEGQSGGYTF.

Points on this clone: This sample also contains other DNA sequences that code for the same CDR3. V gene TRBV28 combines with J gene TRBJ1-2; possibly TRBD1 for D (6 bases). The ends were cut back, 6 bases at V and 8 bases at J, with 19 bases in the middle. The germline CDR1 and CDR2 sequences are MDHEN and SYDVKM. The CDR3 loop spans 14 amino acids. CDR3 loop: CASSLPQGRGGYTF. The CDR3 nucleotides read TGTGCCAGCAGCCTACCGCAGGGGAGGGGGGGCTACACCTTC.

This chain joins TRBV18 and TRBJ2-6; D gene unclear. Germline V gene sequence: CDR1 KGHSH, CDR2 LQKENI. The V and J ends lost 3 bases and 1 base respectively, with 10 bases between them. This CDR3 region has 16 residues. The CDR3 DNA sequence: TGTGCCAGCTCACCGGCGGAAATGTCTGGGGCCAACGTCCTGACTTTC. It specifies CASSPAEMSGANVLTF.

CDR3 amino acids: CASSIGGRGLVNTEAFF. Here the CDR3 DNA reads TGTGCCAGTAGTATCGGCGGCAGGGGGCTCGTGAACACTGAAGCTTTCTTT. V usage is TRBV19 and J usage is TRBJ1-1; 8 nucleotides agree with TRBD1. The CDR3 loop spans 17 amino acids. Unmatched junction bases numbered 9, after V lost 3 bases and J lost 0 bases. CDR1 is LNHDA, CDR2 SQIVND, per germline (reference sequence).

The V gene is TRBV14, the J gene TRBJ2-7, with D unclear. Germline values: CDR1 SGHDN, CDR2 FVKESK. The germline V and J ends were trimmed by 4 bases and 2 bases, with 6 bases remaining between them. CDR3 length: 12 amino acids. CDR3 amino acids: CASSPRPYEQYF. The CDR3 coding sequence is TGTGCCAGCAGCCCCCGTCCCTACGAGCAGTACTTC.

As to this clone: Other DNA variants within this sample encode the same CDR3. The chain links TRBV27 to TRBJ1-2; TRBD1 agrees at 8 bases. The germline V gene encodes CDR1 MNHEY and CDR2 SMNVEV (reference sequence). This CDR3 is 14 amino acids long. Losses at the gene ends were 0 bases for V and 3 bases for J; bases not matched to a gene: 0. In nucleotides, the CDR3 is TGTGCCAGCAGTTTATCGGGACAGGACTATGGCTACACCTTC. Protein product: CASSLSGQDYGYTF.

This clone was recorded once. The rearrangement uses TRBV7-9 and TRBJ1-4; D perhaps matches TRBD1 (5 bases). The V gene lost 7 bases and the J gene lost 8 bases, with 11 bases spanning the gap. The CDR3 contains 12 residues. Looked up from germline, CDR1 is SEHNR and CDR2 is FQNEAQ (reference sequence). The CDR3 sequence: CASTQGGEKLFF. The DNA of the CDR3 is TGTGCCAGCACTCAGGGCGGCGAAAAACTGTTTTTT.

This clone was counted once. The V and J genes are TRBV6-5 and TRBJ2-1, with a weak D call TRBD1 (6 bases). Per germline, CDR1 MNHEY and CDR2 SVGAGI. This CDR3 comprises 15 residues. Trimming took off 0 bases at V and 6 bases at J, with 12 bases between the two ends. The CDR3 DNA follows: TGTGCCAGCAGTTACTCGCCAACAGGGTCCAATGAGCAGTTCTTC. Its translation: CASSYSPTGSNEQFF.

The chain carries TRBV6-1 and TRBJ1-5; D ambiguous. CDR3 length equals 15 residues. V gave up 2 bases and J gave up 4 bases, with 12 bases separating them. Germline CDR1 and CDR2: MNHNS and SASEGT. The CDR3, as DNA: TGTGCCAGCAGTGAACCAGACTATCTAAATCAGCCCCAGCATTTT. Its translation is CASSEPDYLNQPQHF.

The chain recombines TRBV12-5 with TRBJ2-1, with 12 bases identical to TRBD1. The trim removed 0 bases at V and 1 base at J, leaving 7 bases unmatched. This CDR3 spans 19 amino acids. Germline V lookup: CDR1 LGHNT, CDR2 FRNRAP. The CDR3 here is CASGLVRGQGALSYNEQFF. The CDR3 nucleotides read TGTGCTAGTGGTTTGGTACGGGGACAGGGGGCCCTATCCTACAATGAGCAGTTCTTC.

V gene TRBV2 combines with J gene TRBJ1-1; the D gene is possibly TRBD1 (5 bases). Germline CDR1 reads SNHLY; CDR2 reads FYNNEI. This CDR3 contains 16 residues. Deletions cut 7 bases from V and 6 bases from J, with 24 bases between. Here the CDR3 reads CASIYGRVRLSPEAFF. The DNA of the CDR3 is TGTGCCAGCATATACGGCAGGGTGAGGTTATCGCCTGAAGCTTTCTTT.

The chain recombines TRBV19 with TRBJ1-1; the match to TRBD1 covers 10 bases. Trimming removed 5 bases from V and 0 bases from J; junction bases left unmatched: 9. From germline, CDR1 is LNHDA and CDR2 SQIVND (reference sequence). The CDR3 sequence is 17 residues long. The CDR3 DNA reads TGTGCCAGTAGTGGGACAGGGGAAACCCGAATGAACACTGAAGCTTTCTTT. This encodes CASSGTGETRMNTEAFF.

Here the CDR3 reads CASSRSAGGSDTQYF. The CDR3 DNA sequence: TGTGCCAGCAGTAGGTCAGCGGGGGGCTCAGATACGCAGTATTTT. The chain is built from TRBV2 and TRBJ2-3, with 9 bases identical to TRBD2. This CDR3 region has 15 residues. Germline V lookup: CDR1 SNHLY, CDR2 FYNNEI. The J segment lost 4 bases and the V segment lost 5 bases, leaving 7 bases of the junction unmatched.

The chain employs TRBV7-3 and TRBJ2-2, with unresolved D. The germline V and J ends were trimmed by 5 bases and 0 bases, with 13 bases remaining between them. The CDR3 extends over 16 amino acids. Per the germline V gene, CDR1 is SGHTA and CDR2 is FQGTGA. This CDR3 reads CASSLRLTANTGELFF. As DNA, the CDR3 is TGTGCCAGCAGCCTCCGACTGACCGCGAACACCGGGGAGCTGTTTTTT.

This chain uses TRBV10-2 with TRBJ2-2; D is perhaps TRBD2 (6 bases). The CDR3 is 15 residues long. Germline V lookup: CDR1 WSHSY, CDR2 SAAADI. The V and J ends lost 7 bases and 3 bases respectively, with 15 bases between them. DNA for the CDR3: TGCGCCAGCACACCCGTAGCGGTAGACACCGGGGAGCTGTTTTTT. Residues: CASTPVAVDTGELFF.

V is TRBV28 and J is TRBJ2-5; the D gene is possibly TRBD2 (7 bases). Germline V gene lookup returns CDR1 MDHEN and CDR2 SYDVKM. V dropped 8 bases and J dropped 5 bases, with 18 bases sitting between them. The CDR3 runs to 14 residues. CDR3: CASSRGGPGETQYF. The CDR3, as DNA: TGTGCCAGCTCTAGGGGGGGTCCGGGGGAGACCCAGTACTTC.

This clone occurred a few times. The V and J genes are TRBV6-5 and TRBJ1-5; 10 bases line up with TRBD1. Germline V gives CDR1 MNHEY, CDR2 SVGAGI. The CDR3 is 14 residues long. Losses at the gene ends were 6 bases for V and 5 bases for J; bases not matched to a gene: 4. CDR3 protein: CASRRTGGDQPQHF. As DNA, the CDR3 is TGTGCCAGCAGAAGGACAGGGGGTGATCAGCCCCAGCATTTT.

The rearrangement uses TRBV6-1 and TRBJ1-1, with D hard to call. Germline values: CDR1 MNHNS, CDR2 SASEGT. The CDR3 covers 14 residues. V was clipped by 1 base and J by 4 bases, with 10 bases between them. The chain's CDR3 is CASSEVRPPTEAFF. As DNA, the CDR3 is TGTGCCAGCAGTGAAGTGCGGCCTCCCACTGAAGCTTTCTTT.

The V and J genes are TRBV5-6 and TRBJ1-6; D perhaps matches TRBD1 (5 bases). The germline V gene encodes CDR1 SGHDT and CDR2 YYEEEE. Trimming took off 0 bases at V and 8 bases at J, with 6 bases between the two ends. This CDR3 has 13 residues. The CDR3 loop is CASSLARDSPLHF. For the CDR3, the DNA is TGTGCCAGCAGCTTGGCCAGGGATTCACCCCTCCACTTT.

This chain connects TRBV7-9 to TRBJ1-3; 8 positions match TRBD1. CDR3 length: 15 amino acids. The germline CDR1 and CDR2 sequences are SEHNR and FQNEAQ (reference sequence). The V and J ends lost 6 bases and 3 bases, in that order; junction bases with no gene match: 7. CDR3 coding DNA: TGTGCCAGCAGACCGGACAGGGCTGGTGGAAACACCATATATTTT. The encoded protein is CASRPDRAGGNTIYF.

The V call is TRBV11-2, the J call TRBJ1-3; the D gene is possibly TRBD1 (5 bases). CDR1 SGHAT and CDR2 FQNNGV come from the germline V gene. The CDR3 extends over 15 amino acids. Trimming stripped 4 bases from V and 5 bases from J, with 15 bases between. This CDR3 reads CASSSSLDKRNTIYF. CDR3 bases: TGTGCCAGCAGCTCAAGTTTGGACAAGCGAAACACCATATATTTT.